This T cell receptor (beta chain) was obtained from a study of blood T cell repertoires in COVID-19. Across the study: The analysed material was cDNA or gDNA that came from T cells, B-cell-depleted T cells, or PBMCs.

V dropped 6 bases and J dropped 2 bases, with 8 bases sitting between them. Germline V gene data show CDR1 as SGHTA and CDR2 as FQGNSA. This CDR3 contains 13 residues. Method: immunoSEQ multiplex PCR; TCRdb's copy keeps in-frame clones and lacks some. Of about 13,000 clones listed, roughly 80% are singletons. The TCR comes from a man aged 40-49 years with active or convalescent COVID-19. This chain uses TRBV7-2 with TRBJ2-4; D not certain. The specimen was peripheral blood. As DNA, the CDR3 is TGTGCCAGCAGACGGTCGACCAAAAACATTCAGTACTTC. This encodes CASRRSTKNIQYF. The whole variable domain, filled in from reference TRBV7-2 and TRBJ2-4, reads GAGVSQSPSNKVTEKGKDVELRCDPISGHTALYWYRQSLGQGLEFLIYFQGNSAPDKSGLPSDRFSAERTGGSVSTLTIQRTQQEDSAVYLCASRRSTKNIQYFGAGTRLSVL.